Below, 19 T cell receptor beta chains from the same sample are listed, as sequenced in a study of radiation and T cells in renal cell carcinoma. Profiled with immunoSEQ multiplex PCR; TCRdb holds only in-frame clones, not every one. This table holds about 130,000 clones, roughly 91% found once. The time point denotes: blood 2 weeks post-SBRT. The treatment is: 15 Gy SBRT to primary tumor, nephrectomy 4 weeks later. Sequences were derived from blood, sampled from a patient whose treatment included radiotherapy and nephrectomy. These receptors came from a woman in her seventies with renal cell carcinoma.

V gene TRBV7-2 combines with J gene TRBJ1-1; D is unresolved. The CDR3 sequence is 13 residues long. Per germline, CDR1 SGHTA and CDR2 FQGNSA. V shed 1 base and J shed 6 bases, with 9 bases lying between them. CDR3 sequence (DNA): TGTGCCAGCAGCTTAGAAACTGGGTCTGAAGCTTTCTTT. It is translated as CASSLETGSEAFF.

V is TRBV5-6 and J is TRBJ1-6, with 7 nucleotides matching TRBD1. In germline, CDR1 is SGHDT, CDR2 YYEEEE. V dropped 4 bases and J dropped 7; count of bases not matched to a gene: 5. The CDR3 consists of 14 residues. The CDR3 spells CASSTTGWNSPLHF. DNA for the CDR3: TGTGCCAGCAGCACGACAGGGTGGAATTCACCCCTCCACTTT.

The chain is built from TRBV7-9 and TRBJ2-2; 10 nucleotides agree with TRBD1. The CDR3 consists of 15 residues. Per the germline V gene, CDR1 is SEHNR and CDR2 is FQNEAQ (reference sequence). The ends lost 5 bases at V and 6 bases at J; junction bases unmatched: 6. The CDR3 nucleotides read TGTGCCAGCAGCGTGACAGGGGGCAGGTCCGGGGAGCTGTTTTTT. Its translation is CASSVTGGRSGELFF.

V usage is TRBV7-2 and J usage is TRBJ2-7; D is undetermined. CDR1 and CDR2 (germline): SGHTA, FQGNSA. This CDR3 contains 12 residues. Trimming removed 3 bases from V and 0 bases from J, with 3 bases in between. CDR3 in amino acids: CASSLTSYEQYF. Here the CDR3 DNA reads TGTGCCAGCAGCTTGACCTCCTACGAGCAGTACTTC.

This sequence joins TRBV5-1 and TRBJ2-3; 7 positions match TRBD1. Looked up from germline, CDR1 is SGHRS and CDR2 is YFSETQ. After removal of 4 bases from V and 2 bases from J, the junction contained 10 bases not matched to a gene. This CDR3 region has 16 residues. DNA of the CDR3: TGCGCCAGCAGCAGATGGACAGGTCAAGCCACAGATACGCAGTATTTT. It encodes CASSRWTGQATDTQYF.

The chain recombines TRBV4-3 with TRBJ2-7, with D possibly TRBD1 on 6 matching bases. V was clipped by 4 bases and J by 3 bases, with 10 bases between them. Per the germline V gene, CDR1 is LGHNA and CDR2 is YSLEER. The CDR3 has 13 amino acids. CDR3 sequence (DNA): TGCGCCAGCAGCCCGACAGGAGACTACGAGCAGTACTTC. Protein: CASSPTGDYEQYF.

This rearrangement joins TRBV19 to TRBJ1-2; 7 bases are shared with TRBD1. Losses at the gene ends were 6 bases for V and 5 bases for J; bases not matched to a gene: 12. The CDR3 spans 15 residues. CDR1 and CDR2 (germline): LNHDA, SQIVND (reference sequence). CDR3 loop: CASSRRPGQHYGYTF. CDR3 nucleotides: TGTGCCAGTAGCCGACGCCCGGGACAGCATTATGGCTACACCTTC.

The chain employs TRBV5-1 and TRBJ2-3; 15 bases align to TRBD2. Germline CDR1 is SGHRS and CDR2 is YFSETQ. CDR3 length equals 15 residues. J lost 5 bases, V lost 6 bases, and 4 bases had no gene match. The CDR3 spells CASKTGLAGGDTQYF. The CDR3 region has the DNA TGCGCCAGCAAAACGGGACTAGCGGGGGGAGATACGCAGTATTTT.

This clone was seen once. The rearrangement links TRBV9 to TRBJ2-3; 12 nucleotides match TRBD2. This CDR3 is built from 17 residues. CDR1 is SGDLS and CDR2 is YYNGEE in the germline V gene. V shed 3 bases, J shed 3 bases, and the junction held 8 bases outside the gene matches. The CDR3 coding sequence is TGTGCCAGCAGCGAGACCCCTAGCGGGGGGGGTACAGATACGCAGTATTTT. Translation gives CASSETPSGGGTDTQYF.

This clone was detected a few times. The genes are TRBV19 and TRBJ1-5; 7 nucleotides agree with TRBD1. Germline V gene sequence: CDR1 LNHDA, CDR2 SQIVND (reference sequence). The CDR3 consists of 16 residues. Trimming took 4 bases from V and 6 from J; bases not matched to a gene: 12. The CDR3 here is CASSRRQGMSSQPQHF. For the CDR3, the DNA is TGTGCCAGTAGTAGGCGACAGGGTATGAGTAGTCAGCCCCAGCATTTT. Together with reference TRBV19 and TRBJ1-5, the CDR3 gives the full variable domain: DGGITQSPKYLFRKEGQNVTLSCEQNLNHDAMYWYRQDPGQGLRLIYYSQIVNDFQKGDIAEGYSVSREKKESFPLTVTSAQKNPTAFYLCASSRRQGMSSQPQHFGDGTRLSIL.

V and J are TRBV5-5 and TRBJ2-7; 8 nucleotides match TRBD1. Germline V lookup: CDR1 SGHKS, CDR2 YYEKEE (reference sequence). The CDR3 runs 15 residues. V lost 4 bases, J lost 4 bases, and 10 bases stayed unmatched. Here the CDR3 reads CASSTRDRNGYEQYF. The CDR3 bases are TGTGCCAGCAGCACCCGGGACAGGAATGGGTACGAGCAGTACTTC.

The rearrangement uses TRBV6-1 and TRBJ2-7; weak D call: TRBD1 (6 bases). V was clipped by 1 base and J by 3 bases, with 10 bases between them. Per the germline V gene, CDR1 is MNHNS and CDR2 is SASEGT. The CDR3 runs 14 residues. The CDR3 nucleotides read TGTGCCAGCAGTGAAGGGCAGGGGATCTACGAGCAGTACTTC. It specifies CASSEGQGIYEQYF.

The chain's CDR3 is CASSPKGGVRQPNQPQHF. DNA for the CDR3: TGTGCCAGCAGTCCGAAAGGCGGGGTTAGGCAGCCTAATCAGCCCCAGCATTTT. V is TRBV27 and J is TRBJ1-5; D unclear. Per the germline V gene, CDR1 is MNHEY and CDR2 is SMNVEV (reference sequence). The CDR3 length is 18 residues. The V end was cut by 5 bases, the J end by 4 bases, with 24 bases between.

The genes are TRBV7-3 and TRBJ2-2, with 9 bases that match TRBD1. With 5 bases clipped from V and 6 bases from J, the junction kept 19 bases outside the gene matches. Germline V CDR1 and CDR2: SGHTA, FQGTGA. The CDR3 is made up of 19 amino acids. As DNA, the CDR3 is TGTGCCAGCAGCCCACGACCGGGACAGGGTAGTTCTTATCCCGGGGAGCTGTTTTTT. Its translation: CASSPRPGQGSSYPGELFF.

This clone was seen just once. Other DNA sequences in the same sample also yield this CDR3. The chain has TRBV18 and TRBJ2-3; D gene unclear. The CDR3 consists of 12 residues. Between the trimmed V and J ends, which lost 3 bases and 1 base, there was a span of 2 bases. The germline CDR1 and CDR2 sequences are KGHSH and LQKENI. CDR3 nucleotides: TGTGCCAGCTCACCGCGCACAGATACGCAGTATTTT. This codes for CASSPRTDTQYF.

This chain uses TRBV7-9 with TRBJ1-3, with 12 bases matching TRBD1. This CDR3 comprises 15 residues. V gave up 4 bases and J gave up 8 bases; unmatched junction bases: 6. Per germline, CDR1 SEHNR and CDR2 FQNEAQ (reference sequence). The chain's CDR3 is CASSSGQGAKDTIYF. The CDR3 nucleotides read TGTGCCAGCAGCTCGGGACAGGGGGCAAAAGACACCATATATTTT.

The V call is TRBV28, the J call TRBJ1-1; D unclear. This CDR3 is built from 15 residues. The germline V and J ends were trimmed by 6 bases and 1 base, with 15 bases remaining between them. The germline CDR1 and CDR2 sequences are MDHEN and SYDVKM. The CDR3 here is CASSPLREGNTEAFF. Here the CDR3 DNA reads TGTGCCAGCAGCCCCCTTAGGGAGGGGAACACTGAAGCTTTCTTT. Supplemented by reference TRBV28 and TRBJ1-1, the full variable domain reads DVKVTQSSRYLVKRTGEKVFLECVQDMDHENMFWYRQDPGLGLRLIYFSYDVKMKEKGDIPEGYSVSREKKERFSLILESASTNQTSMYLCASSPLREGNTEAFFGQGTRLTVV.

This clone appeared a few times. The genes are TRBV19 and TRBJ1-2; D may be TRBD1 (5 bases). V was pared by 6 bases and J by 7 bases, with 18 bases between. Per germline, CDR1 LNHDA and CDR2 SQIVND (reference sequence). This CDR3 comprises 14 residues. CDR3 residues: CASRQPGPGGGYTF. Here the CDR3 DNA reads TGTGCCAGTAGGCAACCGGGGCCTGGAGGTGGCTACACCTTC. The variable domain in full, completed from reference TRBV19 and TRBJ1-2, reads DGGITQSPKYLFRKEGQNVTLSCEQNLNHDAMYWYRQDPGQGLRLIYYSQIVNDFQKGDIAEGYSVSREKKESFPLTVTSAQKNPTAFYLCASRQPGPGGGYTFGSGTRLTVV.

The CDR3 spells CASSLGSAQETQYF. The DNA of the CDR3 is TGTGCCAGCAGCTTAGGAAGCGCCCAAGAGACCCAGTACTTC. V is TRBV7-2 and J is TRBJ2-5; D is uncertain. Germline V gene lookup returns CDR1 SGHTA and CDR2 FQGNSA. The CDR3 is 14 residues long. The V end lost 1 base, the J end lost 1 base, and 7 bases lay between the germline ends.